The clone carrying this T cell receptor beta chain was detected only a few times. Its antigen is as yet unknown. The entry originates in a study of CD8 T cell repertoires and HIV-1 epitope variants. Overall study: Autologous T cell-negative cells served as antigen-presenting cells in equal numbers. Cultures ran around ten days, with IL-2, IL-7 and IL-15 added on days 3 and 7.

General study findings and limits: Five clonotypes recognized Nef KF9, one HW9, none TAALDMSHF.

This CDR3 contains 15 residues. V was pared by 4 bases and J by 4 bases, with 16 bases between. On the immunoSEQ platform, TCR beta CDR3s were sequenced at survey depth. Only in-frame clones appear in the TCRdb table, and some are missing; sequencing was by immunoSEQ multiplex PCR. The sample has 5,000 to 6,000 clones, about two thirds seen once. This receptor was obtained from a male donor with HIV. Sequenced material: cultured CD8+ T cells derived from PBMCs. This chain links TRBV23-1 with TRBJ1-2; D possibly corresponds to TRBD1 (5 bases). TRBV23-1 is an open reading frame, and its role is uncertain. The CDR3 DNA reads TGCGCCAGCAGTCGGCCGGACCTGGGGCCCTATGGCTACACCTTC. Protein: CASSRPDLGPYGYTF.